This T cell receptor beta chain was recorded in a study of T cell changes during pregnancy in multiple sclerosis. The V and J ends lost 0 bases and 6 bases respectively, with 6 bases between them. The CDR3 extends over 12 amino acids. The germline V gene encodes CDR1 GTSNPN and CDR2 SVGIG (reference sequence). The method was immunoSEQ multiplex PCR; TCRdb's version includes in-frame clones alone and lacks a portion of them. Of tens of thousands of clones listed, roughly 92% are singletons. V gene TRBV30 combines with J gene TRBJ2-1; the D gene is possibly TRBD1 (6 bases). This TCR was sampled from a female donor with multiple sclerosis, enrolled in a pregnancy study. Material: CD4+ T cells from peripheral blood mononuclear cells, obtained in the third trimester of pregnancy. The CDR3 DNA follows: TGTGCCTGGAGTGTACAGGGCAATGAGCAGTTCTTC. It encodes CAWSVQGNEQFF.